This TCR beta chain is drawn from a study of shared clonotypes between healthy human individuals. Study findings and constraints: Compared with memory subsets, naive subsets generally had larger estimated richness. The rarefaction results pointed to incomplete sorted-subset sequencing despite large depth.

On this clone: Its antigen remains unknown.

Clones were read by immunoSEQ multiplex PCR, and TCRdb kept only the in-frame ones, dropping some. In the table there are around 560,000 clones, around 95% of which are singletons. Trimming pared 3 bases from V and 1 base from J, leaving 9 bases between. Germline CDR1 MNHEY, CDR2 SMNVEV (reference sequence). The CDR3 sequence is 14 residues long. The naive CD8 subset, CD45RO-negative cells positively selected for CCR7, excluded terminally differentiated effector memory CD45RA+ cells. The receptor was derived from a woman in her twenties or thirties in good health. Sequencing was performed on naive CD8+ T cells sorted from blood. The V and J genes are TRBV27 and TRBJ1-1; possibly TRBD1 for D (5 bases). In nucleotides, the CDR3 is TGTGCCAGCAGTTTTCGGGGGGAGAACACTGAAGCTTTCTTT. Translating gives CASSFRGENTEAFF.